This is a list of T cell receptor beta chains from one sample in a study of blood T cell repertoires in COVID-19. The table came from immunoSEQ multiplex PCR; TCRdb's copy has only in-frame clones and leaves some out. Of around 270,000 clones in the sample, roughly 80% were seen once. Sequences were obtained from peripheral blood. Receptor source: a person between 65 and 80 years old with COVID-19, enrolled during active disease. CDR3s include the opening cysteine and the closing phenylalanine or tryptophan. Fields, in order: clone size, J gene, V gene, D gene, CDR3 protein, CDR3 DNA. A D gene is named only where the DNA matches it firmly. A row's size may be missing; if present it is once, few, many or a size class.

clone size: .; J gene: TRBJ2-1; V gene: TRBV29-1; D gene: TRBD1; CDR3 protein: CSVGGTGGLRFF; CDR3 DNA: TGCAGCGTTGGGGGGACAGGGGGCTTAAGGTTCTTC
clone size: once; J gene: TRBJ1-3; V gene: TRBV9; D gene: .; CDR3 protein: CASSVLTGSGNTIYF; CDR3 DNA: TGTGCCAGCAGCGTACTAACAGGGTCTGGAAACACCATATATTTT
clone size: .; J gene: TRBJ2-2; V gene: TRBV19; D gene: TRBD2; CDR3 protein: CASSTPSGAGTGELFF; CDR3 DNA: TGTGCCAGTAGTACCCCGAGCGGGGCGGGCACCGGGGAGCTGTTTTTT
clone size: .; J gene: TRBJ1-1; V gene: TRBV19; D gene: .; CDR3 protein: CASSVGLMNTEAFF; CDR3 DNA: TGTGCCAGTAGTGTTGGGCTAATGAACACTGAAGCTTTCTTT
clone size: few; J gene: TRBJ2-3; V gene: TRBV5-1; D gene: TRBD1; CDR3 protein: CASSLGQGYTDTQYF; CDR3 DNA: TGCGCCAGCAGCTTGGGACAGGGGTACACAGATACGCAGTATTTT
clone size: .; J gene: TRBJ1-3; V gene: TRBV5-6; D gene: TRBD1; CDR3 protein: CASSPTGGTGNTIYF; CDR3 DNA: TGTGCCAGCAGCCCCACAGGGGGAACTGGAAACACCATATATTTT
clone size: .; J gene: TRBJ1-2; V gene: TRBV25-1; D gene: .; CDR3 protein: CASSDAGPNYGYTF; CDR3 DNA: TGTGCCAGCAGTGACGCAGGGCCCAACTATGGCTACACCTTC
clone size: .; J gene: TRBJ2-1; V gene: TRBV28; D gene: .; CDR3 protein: CASSFGGNNEQFF; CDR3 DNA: TGTGCCAGCAGTTTTGGAGGGAACAATGAGCAGTTCTTC
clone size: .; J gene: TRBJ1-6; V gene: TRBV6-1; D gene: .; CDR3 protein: CASSEGGQGHLTLHF; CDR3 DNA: TGTGCCAGCAGTGAAGGTGGGCAGGGACATTTAACCCTCCACTTT
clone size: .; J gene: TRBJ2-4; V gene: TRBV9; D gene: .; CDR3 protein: CASSAGSAKNIQYF; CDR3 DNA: TGTGCCAGCAGCGCAGGGTCGGCCAAAAACATTCAGTACTTC
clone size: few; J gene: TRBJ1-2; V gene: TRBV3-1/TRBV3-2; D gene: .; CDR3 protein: CASSQGRGGRSSNYGYTF; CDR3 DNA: TGTGCCAGCAGCCAAGGTCGAGGCGGCCGATCCTCTAACTATGGCTACACCTTC
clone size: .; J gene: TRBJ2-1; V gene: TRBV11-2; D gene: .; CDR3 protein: CASSSLTGTYNEQFF; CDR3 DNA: TGTGCCAGCAGCTCGCTGACAGGCACCTACAATGAGCAGTTCTTC
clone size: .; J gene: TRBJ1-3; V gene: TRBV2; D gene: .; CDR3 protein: CASSRQLGGNTIYF; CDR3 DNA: TGTGCCAGCAGTCGACAGTTAGGTGGAAACACCATATATTTT
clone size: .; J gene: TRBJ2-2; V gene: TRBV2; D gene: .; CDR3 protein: CASSETSVNTGELFF; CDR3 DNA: TGTGCCAGCAGTGAAACCAGTGTGAACACCGGGGAGCTGTTTTTT
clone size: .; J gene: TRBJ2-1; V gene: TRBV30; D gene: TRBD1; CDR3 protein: CAWSSGTGRGNEQFF; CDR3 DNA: TGTGCCTGGAGTTCCGGGACAGGCCGGGGCAATGAGCAGTTCTTC
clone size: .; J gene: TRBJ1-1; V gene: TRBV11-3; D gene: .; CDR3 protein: CASSLVFETEAFF; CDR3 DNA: TGTGCCAGCAGCTTAGTTTTCGAGACTGAAGCTTTCTTT
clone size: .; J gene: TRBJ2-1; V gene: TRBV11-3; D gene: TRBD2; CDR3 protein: CASSSSLAGDNEQFF; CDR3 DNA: TGTGCCAGCAGCTCAAGCCTAGCGGGGGACAATGAGCAGTTCTTC
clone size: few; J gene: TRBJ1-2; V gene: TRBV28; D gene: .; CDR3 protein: CASSVTRTNYGYTF; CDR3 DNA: TGTGCCAGCAGTGTAACACGAACTAACTATGGCTACACCTTC
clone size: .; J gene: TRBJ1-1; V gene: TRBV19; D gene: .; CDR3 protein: CASSTGQLNTEAFF; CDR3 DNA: TGTGCCAGTAGTACGGGACAATTGAACACTGAAGCTTTCTTT
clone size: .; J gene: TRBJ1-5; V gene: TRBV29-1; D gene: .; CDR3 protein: CSVEETGDQPQHF; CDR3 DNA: TGCAGCGTTGAAGAAACAGGTGATCAGCCCCAGCATTTT
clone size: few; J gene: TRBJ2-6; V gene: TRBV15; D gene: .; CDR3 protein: CATSRSGSSGANVLTF; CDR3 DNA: TGTGCCACCAGCAGATCAGGCTCCTCTGGGGCCAACGTCCTGACTTTC
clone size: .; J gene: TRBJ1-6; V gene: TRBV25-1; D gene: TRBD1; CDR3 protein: CASSPPGQGPPLHF; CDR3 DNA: TGTGCCAGCAGTCCCCCGGGACAGGGCCCACCCCTCCACTTT
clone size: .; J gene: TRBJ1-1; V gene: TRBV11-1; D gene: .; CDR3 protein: CASGGAPNTEAFF; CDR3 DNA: TGTGCCAGCGGCGGCGCTCCGAACACTGAAGCTTTCTTT